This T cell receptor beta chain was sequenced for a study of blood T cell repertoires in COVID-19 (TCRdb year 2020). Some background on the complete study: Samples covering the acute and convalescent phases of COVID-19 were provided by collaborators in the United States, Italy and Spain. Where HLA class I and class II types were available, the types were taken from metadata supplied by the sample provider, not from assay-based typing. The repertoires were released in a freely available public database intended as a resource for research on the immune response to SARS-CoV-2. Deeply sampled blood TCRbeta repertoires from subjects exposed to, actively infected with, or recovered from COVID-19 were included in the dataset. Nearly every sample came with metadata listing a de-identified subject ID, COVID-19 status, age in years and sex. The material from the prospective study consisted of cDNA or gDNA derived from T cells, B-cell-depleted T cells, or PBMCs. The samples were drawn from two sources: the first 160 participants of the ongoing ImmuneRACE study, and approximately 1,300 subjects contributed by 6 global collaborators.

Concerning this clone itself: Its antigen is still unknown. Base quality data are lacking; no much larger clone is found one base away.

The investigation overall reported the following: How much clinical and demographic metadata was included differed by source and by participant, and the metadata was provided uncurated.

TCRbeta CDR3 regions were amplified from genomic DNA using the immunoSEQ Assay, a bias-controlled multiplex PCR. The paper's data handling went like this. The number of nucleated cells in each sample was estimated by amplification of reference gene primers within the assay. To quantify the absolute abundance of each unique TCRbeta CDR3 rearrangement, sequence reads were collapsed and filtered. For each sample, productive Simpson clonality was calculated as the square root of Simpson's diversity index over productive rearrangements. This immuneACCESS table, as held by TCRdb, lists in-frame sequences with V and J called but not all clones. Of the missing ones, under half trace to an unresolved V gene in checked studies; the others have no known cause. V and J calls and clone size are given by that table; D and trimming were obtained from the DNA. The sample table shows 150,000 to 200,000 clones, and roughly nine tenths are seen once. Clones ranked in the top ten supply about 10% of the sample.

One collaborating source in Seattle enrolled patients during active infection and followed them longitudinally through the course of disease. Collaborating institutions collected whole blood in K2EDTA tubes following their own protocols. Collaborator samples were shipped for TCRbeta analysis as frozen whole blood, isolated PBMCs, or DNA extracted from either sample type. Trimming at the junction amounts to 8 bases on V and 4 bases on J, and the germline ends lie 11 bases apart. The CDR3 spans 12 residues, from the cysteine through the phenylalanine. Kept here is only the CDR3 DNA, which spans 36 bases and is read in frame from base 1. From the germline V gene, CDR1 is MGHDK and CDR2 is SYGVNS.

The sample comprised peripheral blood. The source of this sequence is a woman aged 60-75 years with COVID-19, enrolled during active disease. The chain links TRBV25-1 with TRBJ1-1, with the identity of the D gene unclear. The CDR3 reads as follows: CASGPLRTEAFF. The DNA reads TGTGCCAGCGGGCCCCTCCGCACTGAAGCTTTCTTT.